Shown below are 10 T cell receptor beta chains from a single sample sequenced in a study of response to subunit inactivated influenza vaccine. TCRdb redid the calling of the RT-PCR reads with MiXCR, one entry per CDR3 protein. The sample carries a few hundred thousand distinct CDR3 sequences, roughly 22% recorded once. This specimen was PBMCs from blood, taken roughly 20 months after vaccination. The receptors come from a man aged 45-69 years who received an inactivated influenza vaccine.

This clonotype showed up many times. The CDR3 loop is CASRGPNQPQHF. CDR3 nucleotide sequence: TGTGCCAGCAGGGGGCCCAATCAGCCCCAGCATTTT. The rearrangement uses TRBV28 and TRBJ1-5; D perhaps matches TRBD1 (5 bases). Germline values: CDR1 MDHEN, CDR2 SYDVKM. Trimming stripped 6 bases from V and 3 bases from J, with 6 bases between. The CDR3 is 12 amino acids.

The CDR3 DNA reads TGTGCCAGCAGCTTGGCTCTGGGGAATTATGCAGATACGCAGTATTTT. It yields the protein CASSLALGNYADTQYF. The rearrangement joins TRBV5-5 to TRBJ2-3; no clear D gene. This CDR3 is 16 amino acids long. The V and J ends lost 0 bases and 4 bases respectively, with 15 bases between them. Germline V lookup: CDR1 SGHKS, CDR2 YYEKEE (reference sequence).

The CDR3: CATRAGTGSNQPQHF. Here the CDR3 DNA reads TGTGCCACCAGGGCTGGGACAGGTAGCAATCAGCCCCAGCATTTT. V and J are TRBV24-1 and TRBJ1-5; 8 nucleotides line up with TRBD1. The V gene's germline CDR1 is KGHDR and CDR2 SFDVKD. The CDR3 is made up of 15 amino acids. V shed 7 bases and J 0 bases; nucleotides not matched to a gene: 4.

This chain joins TRBV12-3 or TRBV12-4 and TRBJ1-1; possibly TRBD1 for D (6 bases). CDR3 length: 16 residues. V gave up 6 bases and J gave up 5 bases, with 22 bases separating them. The CDR3, as DNA: TGTGCCAGCAGGGAGGACAGTTACCCCCAAGGGACTGAAGCTTTCTTT. This gives the protein CASREDSYPQGTEAFF.

This clonotype was seen many times. The chain combines TRBV12-3 or TRBV12-4 with TRBJ1-5; TRBD1 agrees at 7 bases. The CDR3 runs to 13 residues. V shed 3 bases, J shed 6 bases, and the junction held 2 bases outside the gene matches. For the CDR3, the DNA is TGTGCCAGCAGTTTGGAGGGGGCTCAGCCCCAGCATTTT. Translation: CASSLEGAQPQHF.

CDR3: CASSFGTIYGYTF. The DNA of the CDR3 is TGTGCCAGCAGTTTTGGGACAATCTATGGCTACACCTTC. The chain carries TRBV12-3 or TRBV12-4 and TRBJ1-2, with D maybe TRBD1 (6 bases). V gave up 3 bases and J gave up 4 bases, with 9 bases separating them. The CDR3 length is 13 residues.

To note about this clonotype: At one boundary the junction diverges from the germline segment, which might be a read error. The rearrangement links TRBV30 to TRBJ2-1; a possible D gene is TRBD2 (5 bases). CDR1 is GTSNPN, CDR2 SVGIG, per germline (reference sequence). This CDR3 is 13 amino acids long. The CDR3 region has the DNA TGTGCCTGGAGAGGACTCGAATACAGTGAGCAGTTCTTC. Protein: CAWRGLEYSEQFF.

This chain connects TRBV2 to TRBJ1-4, with 10 bases lining up with TRBD1. Germline V gene lookup returns CDR1 SNHLY and CDR2 FYNNEI. The V and J ends lost 6 bases and 6 bases, in that order; junction bases with no gene match: 4. This CDR3 has 14 amino acids. The CDR3 bases are TGTGCCAGCAGAACCGGGACAGGGGATGAAAAACTGTTTTTT. The encoded protein is CASRTGTGDEKLFF.

This clonotype has only a few counts. This chain joins TRBV2 and TRBJ2-5; 12 bases are shared with TRBD2. The CDR3 contains 15 residues. Trimming at V came to 5 bases and at J to 5 bases, leaving 6 bases not matched to a gene. Germline lookup yields CDR1 SNHLY and CDR2 FYNNEI. The CDR3 reads CASSRLAGVSETQYF. CDR3 in DNA: TGTGCCAGCAGTAGACTAGCGGGAGTAAGTGAGACCCAGTACTTC.

This chain links TRBV6-5 with TRBJ1-6; D is uncertain. With 0 bases removed from V and 6 bases from J, the gap between germline ends came to 12 bases. This CDR3 has 16 amino acids. Germline V CDR1 and CDR2: MNHEY, SVGAGI. CDR3 amino acids: CASSYSRSLSNSPLHF. In DNA form, the CDR3 reads TGTGCCAGCAGTTACTCCCGGAGTTTAAGTAATTCACCCCTCCACTTT.